These T cell receptor beta chains were read from a single sample in a study of blood T cell repertoires in COVID-19. The protocol was immunoSEQ multiplex PCR, while the TCRdb copy is restricted to in-frame clones and leaves out a portion. The sample includes 380,000 or so clones, around 87% of them seen just once. Input material: PBMCs or T cells enriched from blood (not recorded which). The receptors stem from a young woman with acute COVID-19. CDR3s include the opening cysteine and the closing phenylalanine or tryptophan. The D gene is left open where the match is weak. The size entry is marked missing in some rows and otherwise reads once, few, many or a size class.

TRBJ1-5 | . | TRBD1 | TRBV10-3 | CATRQGSQPQHF | TGTGCCACCAGACAGGGTAGTCAGCCCCAGCATTTT
TRBJ1-4 | . | . | TRBV30 | CAWSASPGTTNEKLFF | TGTGCCTGGAGTGCCTCCCCCGGGACAACTAATGAAAAACTGTTTTTT
TRBJ2-2 | . | . | TRBV2 | CASSELSDTGELFF | TGTGCCAGCAGTGAACTATCCGACACCGGGGAGCTGTTTTTT
TRBJ2-3 | . | . | TRBV9 | CASSTGGPTDTQYF | TGTGCCAGCTCTACCGGGGGGCCGACAGATACGCAGTATTTT
TRBJ1-2 | . | . | TRBV27 | CASSFTGANYGYTF | TGTGCCAGCAGTTTTACCGGAGCTAACTATGGCTACACCTTC
TRBJ2-7 | . | . | TRBV4-1 | CASSQLTVNTIGYEQYF | TGCGCCAGCAGCCAGCTAACAGTTAACACCATAGGCTACGAGCAGTACTTC
TRBJ1-6 | . | . | TRBV6-1 | CASSEALQGYNSPLHF | TGTGCCAGCAGTGAAGCGTTACAGGGCTATAATTCACCCCTCCACTTT
TRBJ2-1 | . | TRBD2 | TRBV24-1 | CATSGGGANSYNEQFF | TGTGCCACCAGTGGCGGGGGGGCGAACTCCTACAATGAGCAGTTCTTC
TRBJ1-1 | . | . | TRBV2 | CASTAPRQMNTEAFF | TGTGCCAGCACTGCACCCCGACAAATGAACACTGAAGCTTTCTTT
TRBJ2-7 | . | . | TRBV12-3/TRBV12-4 | CASSSAYEQYF | TGTGCCAGCAGTTCTGCCTACGAGCAGTACTTC
TRBJ2-1 | . | . | TRBV7-8 | CASSRGYNEQFF | TGTGCCAGCTCCCGGGGCTACAATGAGCAGTTCTTC
TRBJ1-4 | . | . | TRBV3-1/TRBV3-2 | CASSQHGRDEKLFF | TGTGCCAGCAGCCAACACGGTCGCGATGAAAAACTGTTTTTT
TRBJ2-3 | . | TRBD1 | TRBV29-1 | CSARTGLSTDTQYF | TGCAGCGCCCGGACAGGTCTGAGCACAGATACGCAGTATTTT
TRBJ2-3 | once | . | TRBV4-1 | CASSYQGEGTDTQYF | TGCGCCAGCAGTTACCAGGGGGAGGGCACAGATACGCAGTATTTT
TRBJ1-6 | . | . | TRBV18 | CASSRGQLDNSPLHF | TGTGCCAGCTCACGCGGACAGCTGGATAATTCACCCCTCCACTTT
TRBJ2-3 | . | TRBD2 | TRBV9 | CASSPSGGWSDTQYF | TGTGCCAGCAGTCCCAGCGGGGGTTGGTCGGATACGCAGTATTTT
TRBJ2-6 | . | TRBD2 | TRBV5-4 | CASSLGLAGGPGANVLTF | TGTGCCAGCAGCTTGGGACTAGCGGGGGGGCCTGGGGCCAACGTCCTGACTTTC
TRBJ2-7 | . | . | TRBV21-1 | CASSKGSRGSSSYEQYF | TGTGCCAGCAGCAAAGGATCGCGGGGCAGTAGTTCCTACGAGCAGTACTTC
TRBJ2-1 | . | TRBD1 | TRBV7-2 | CAIPREGQGSYNEQFF | TGTGCCATCCCCCGGGAAGGACAGGGCTCCTACAATGAGCAGTTCTTC
TRBJ2-1 | . | TRBD2 | TRBV19 | CASSVLGLAANEQFF | TGTGCCAGTAGTGTATTGGGACTAGCGGCCAATGAGCAGTTCTTC
TRBJ1-3 | . | . | TRBV3-1/TRBV3-2 | CASSQAFLYGISGNTIYF | TGTGCCAGCAGCCAAGCCTTTTTGTACGGGATCTCTGGAAACACCATATATTTT
TRBJ1-2 | . | . | TRBV29-1 | CSVGQYGYTF | TGCAGCGTGGGGCAGTATGGCTACACCTTC
TRBJ2-7 | few | TRBD1 | TRBV10-3 | CAISDRDSSYEQYF | TGTGCCATCAGTGATCGGGACAGCTCCTACGAGCAGTACTTC
TRBJ2-7 | . | TRBD1 | TRBV10-2 | CASSASRGTGKYEQYF | TGCGCCAGCAGTGCCTCCCGAGGGACAGGGAAGTACGAGCAGTACTTC
TRBJ2-7 | . | TRBD1 | TRBV24-1 | CATSLTGIEQYF | TGTGCCACCAGCCTGACAGGGATAGAACAGTACTTC
TRBJ1-3 | once | TRBD1 | TRBV3-1/TRBV3-2 | CASSQSGGDTIYF | TGTGCCAGCAGCCAATCAGGGGGAGACACCATATATTTT
TRBJ1-2 | . | TRBD1 | TRBV18 | CASSPRTGVLYGYTF | TGTGCCAGCTCACCCCGGACAGGGGTACTCTATGGCTACACCTTC
TRBJ1-2 | . | . | TRBV20-1 | CSAYNYGYTF | TGCAGTGCTTATAACTATGGCTACACCTTC
TRBJ2-1 | . | TRBD1 | TRBV5-1 | CASSLMGQGARNEQFF | TGCGCCAGCAGCTTAATGGGACAGGGGGCGCGCAATGAGCAGTTCTTC
TRBJ2-7 | . | TRBD2 | TRBV9 | CASSSSGSSSYEQYF | TGTGCCAGCAGCTCTAGCGGATCTAGCTCCTACGAGCAGTACTTC
TRBJ1-2 | . | . | TRBV10-2 | CASSYYQLQANYGYTF | TGCGCCAGCAGTTACTATCAGCTACAAGCTAACTATGGCTACACCTTC
TRBJ1-2 | once | . | TRBV10-2 | CASSEQGWYGYTF | TGCGCCAGCAGTGAACAGGGCTGGTATGGCTACACCTTC
TRBJ2-3 | once | TRBD2 | TRBV19 | CASSIDLAGGTDTQYF | TGTGCCAGTAGTATAGACCTAGCGGGGGGCACAGATACGCAGTATTTT
TRBJ1-5 | . | . | TRBV9 | CASSASGYSNQPQHF | TGTGCCAGCAGCGCATCGGGGTATAGCAATCAGCCCCAGCATTTT
TRBJ2-1 | . | TRBD1 | TRBV7-9 | CASRGDRFSYNEQFF | TGTGCCAGCAGGGGGGACAGGTTTTCCTACAATGAGCAGTTCTTC
TRBJ2-2 | . | TRBD2 | TRBV9 | CASSVGGGGTNTGELFF | TGTGCCAGCAGCGTAGGCGGCGGGGGGACCAACACCGGGGAGCTGTTTTTT
TRBJ1-2 | . | TRBD1 | TRBV30 | CAWSVGGQGINYGYTF | TGTGCCTGGAGTGTAGGTGGACAGGGGATAAACTATGGCTACACCTTC
TRBJ1-1 | . | TRBD1 | TRBV5-6 | CASSLVRTGLNTEAFF | TGTGCCAGCAGCTTAGTTAGGACAGGGCTTAACACTGAAGCTTTCTTT
TRBJ1-5 | . | . | TRBV19 | CASTLGLNSNQPQHF | TGTGCCAGTACCCTGGGGCTAAATAGCAATCAGCCCCAGCATTTT
TRBJ1-1 | . | TRBD1 | TRBV29-1 | CSVEGGQGAGEAFF | TGCAGCGTTGAAGGGGGCCAGGGGGCTGGTGAAGCTTTCTTT
TRBJ1-3 | . | TRBD1 | TRBV3-1/TRBV3-2 | CASSQRGQGHGNTIYF | TGTGCCAGCAGCCAAAGGGGGCAGGGGCATGGGAACACCATATATTTT
TRBJ1-5 | . | TRBD1 | TRBV19 | CASSIARTGSGNQPQHF | TGTGCCAGTAGTATAGCCCGGACAGGTTCTGGCAATCAGCCCCAGCATTTT
TRBJ2-7 | . | TRBD1 | TRBV9 | CASSETGTGAYEQYF | TGTGCCAGCAGCGAGACCGGGACAGGCGCCTACGAGCAGTACTTC
TRBJ2-7 | few | TRBD2 | TRBV5-8 | CASSRGLANTGRYEQYF | TGTGCCAGCAGCCGGGGACTAGCGAACACAGGACGGTACGAGCAGTACTTC
TRBJ1-1 | . | TRBD1 | TRBV7-2 | CASSLGPGQGYTEAFF | TGTGCCAGCAGCTTAGGTCCGGGACAGGGGTACACTGAAGCTTTCTTT
TRBJ1-1 | . | TRBD1 | TRBV9 | CASSARTGWNTEAFF | TGTGCCAGCAGCGCCCGGACAGGGTGGAACACTGAAGCTTTCTTT
TRBJ1-5 | . | . | TRBV12-5 | CASGFQGVNQPQHF | TGTGCTAGTGGTTTTCAGGGCGTCAATCAGCCCCAGCATTTT
TRBJ1-1 | . | . | TRBV6-5 | CASKQDRMNTEAFF | TGTGCCAGCAAACAAGACAGAATGAACACTGAAGCTTTCTTT
TRBJ2-2 | . | . | TRBV19 | CASSPWRVGAGELFF | TGTGCCAGTAGTCCCTGGCGGGTCGGGGCCGGGGAGCTGTTTTTT
TRBJ2-2 | . | . | TRBV5-1 | CASSPNRNTGELFF | TGCGCCAGCAGCCCCAACAGGAACACCGGGGAGCTGTTTTTT
TRBJ1-2 | . | TRBD1 | TRBV29-1 | CSVAGGTNYGYTF | TGCAGCGTTGCAGGGGGCACAAACTATGGCTACACCTTC
TRBJ1-2 | . | TRBD1 | TRBV3-1/TRBV3-2 | CASSRDRGNEGYGYTF | TGTGCCAGCAGCCGGGACAGGGGGAACGAAGGCTATGGCTACACCTTC
TRBJ2-3 | . | . | TRBV6-6 | CASSPSPRQAAGDTQYF | TGTGCCAGCAGTCCCTCGCCGAGACAGGCGGCGGGAGATACGCAGTATTTT